This TCR beta chain appears in the sequencing data of a study of tumor-infiltrating lymphocytes in glioblastoma multiforme. General study results and limits: Functional subtype sorting of these T cells was not performed.

The length of the CDR3 is 15 residues. CDR1 and CDR2 from the germline V gene are DFQATT and SNEGSKA (reference sequence). Multiple V-beta primers and a C-beta primer amplified TCRB from RNA. TCRB cDNA was made from around 0.48 ug total RNA. No unique molecular identifiers were described for these TCRB libraries. TCRdb re-called the multiplex PCR reads with MiXCR, one entry per CDR3 protein. The sample lists fewer than 40,000 distinct CDR3 sequences, 50% to 75% occurring once. As for this clonotype: Antigen specificity is unknown.

The sample comprised brain tumor tissue. This chain joins TRBV20-1 and TRBJ2-1; possible D gene TRBD1, 6 bases. This clonotype was sampled from a male donor with glioblastoma. Here the CDR3 reads CNTDRDEGVQGEQFF. Here the CDR3 DNA reads TGCAATACTGATAGGGATGAGGGGGTACAGGGTGAGCAGTTCTTC.